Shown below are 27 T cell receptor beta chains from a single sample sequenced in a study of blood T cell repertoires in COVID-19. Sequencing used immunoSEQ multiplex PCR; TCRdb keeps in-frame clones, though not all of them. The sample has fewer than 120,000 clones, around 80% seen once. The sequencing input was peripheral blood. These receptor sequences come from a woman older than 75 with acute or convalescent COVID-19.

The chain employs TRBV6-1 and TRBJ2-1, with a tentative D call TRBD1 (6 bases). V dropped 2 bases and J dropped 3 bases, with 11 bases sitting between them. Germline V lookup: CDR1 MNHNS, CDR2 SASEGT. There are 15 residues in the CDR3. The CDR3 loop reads CASSELDSFYNEQFF. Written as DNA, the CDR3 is TGTGCCAGCAGTGAATTGGACAGCTTCTACAATGAGCAGTTCTTC.

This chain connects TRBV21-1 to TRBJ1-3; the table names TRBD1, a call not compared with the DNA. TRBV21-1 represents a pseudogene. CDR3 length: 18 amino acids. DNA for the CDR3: TGTGCCAGCAGCACATACAGGGTCCCATATCTCTCTGGAAACACCATATATTTT. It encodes CASSTYRVPYLSGNTIYF.

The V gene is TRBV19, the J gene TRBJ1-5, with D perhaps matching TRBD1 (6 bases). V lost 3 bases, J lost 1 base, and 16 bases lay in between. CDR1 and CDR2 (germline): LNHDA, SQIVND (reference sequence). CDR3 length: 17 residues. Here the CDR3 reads CASSIQRLGQSNQPQHF. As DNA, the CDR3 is TGTGCCAGTAGTATCCAACGACTCGGACAGAGCAATCAGCCCCAGCATTTT.

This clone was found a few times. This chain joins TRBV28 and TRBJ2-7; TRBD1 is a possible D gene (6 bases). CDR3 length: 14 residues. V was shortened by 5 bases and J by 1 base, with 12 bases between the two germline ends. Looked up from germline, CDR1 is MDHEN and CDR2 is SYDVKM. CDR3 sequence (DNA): TGTGCCAGCAGTACACAGGGAAAATCCTACGAGCAGTACTTC. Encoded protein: CASSTQGKSYEQYF.

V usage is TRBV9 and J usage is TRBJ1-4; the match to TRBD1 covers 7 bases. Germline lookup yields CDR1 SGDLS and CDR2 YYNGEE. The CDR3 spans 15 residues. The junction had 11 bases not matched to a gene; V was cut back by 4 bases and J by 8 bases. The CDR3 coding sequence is TGTGCCAGCAGCTCCCTGAGGGGGCTGGGAGAAAAACTGTTTTTT. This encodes CASSSLRGLGEKLFF.

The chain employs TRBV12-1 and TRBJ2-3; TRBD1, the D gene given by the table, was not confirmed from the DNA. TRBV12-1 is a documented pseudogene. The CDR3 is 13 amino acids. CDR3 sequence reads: CASSHTFTDTQYF. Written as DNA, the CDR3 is TGTGCCAGCAGCCACACCTTCACAGATACGCAGTATTTT.

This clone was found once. The CDR3 protein is CASGAGGSDTQYF. The CDR3 bases are TGTGCCTCGGGAGCGGGAGGCTCAGATACGCAGTATTTT. This chain links TRBV30 with TRBJ2-3; 9 bases agree with TRBD2. Germline CDR1 is GTSNPN and CDR2 is SVGIG (reference sequence). This CDR3 contains 13 residues. V trimming: 7 bases; J trimming: 4 bases; junction bases outside the gene matches: 6.

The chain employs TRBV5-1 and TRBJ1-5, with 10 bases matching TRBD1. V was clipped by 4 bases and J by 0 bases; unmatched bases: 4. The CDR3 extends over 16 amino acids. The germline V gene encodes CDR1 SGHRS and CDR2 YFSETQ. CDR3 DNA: TGCGCCAGCAGCCAGGGGACAGGGGATAGCAATCAGCCCCAGCATTTT. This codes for CASSQGTGDSNQPQHF.

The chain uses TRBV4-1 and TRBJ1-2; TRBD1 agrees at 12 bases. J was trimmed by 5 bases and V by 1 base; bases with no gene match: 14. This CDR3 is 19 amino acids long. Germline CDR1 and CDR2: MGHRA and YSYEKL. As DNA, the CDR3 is TGCGCCAGCAGCCAAGGGGGAACCGGGACAGGGGGCTTTAGTTATGGCTACACCTTC. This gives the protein CASSQGGTGTGGFSYGYTF.

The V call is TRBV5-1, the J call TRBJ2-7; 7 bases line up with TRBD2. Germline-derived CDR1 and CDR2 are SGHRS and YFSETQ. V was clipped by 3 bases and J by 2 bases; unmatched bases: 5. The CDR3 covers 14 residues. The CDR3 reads CASSSGGGAYEQYF. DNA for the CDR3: TGCGCCAGCAGCTCCGGCGGGGGAGCCTACGAGCAGTACTTC.

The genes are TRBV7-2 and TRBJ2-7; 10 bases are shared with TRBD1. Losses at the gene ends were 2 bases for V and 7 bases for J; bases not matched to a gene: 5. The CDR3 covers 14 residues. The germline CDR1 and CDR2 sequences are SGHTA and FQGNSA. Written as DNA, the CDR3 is TGTGCCAGCAGCTTAAGACAGGGGGCGCGGGAGCAGTACTTC. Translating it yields CASSLRQGAREQYF.

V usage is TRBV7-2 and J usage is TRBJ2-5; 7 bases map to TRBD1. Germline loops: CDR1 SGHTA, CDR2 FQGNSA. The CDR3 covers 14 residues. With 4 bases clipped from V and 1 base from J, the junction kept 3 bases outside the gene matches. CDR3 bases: TGTGCCAGCAGCTCTACAGGGGCCCAAGAGACCCAGTACTTC. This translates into CASSSTGAQETQYF.

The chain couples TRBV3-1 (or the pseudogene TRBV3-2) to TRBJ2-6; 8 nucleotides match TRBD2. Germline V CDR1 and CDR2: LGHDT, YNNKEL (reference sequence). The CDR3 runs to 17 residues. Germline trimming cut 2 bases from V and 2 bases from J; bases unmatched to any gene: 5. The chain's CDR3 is CASSQHGGAAGANVLTF. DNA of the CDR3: TGTGCCAGCAGCCAACACGGGGGGGCCGCTGGGGCCAACGTCCTGACTTTC.

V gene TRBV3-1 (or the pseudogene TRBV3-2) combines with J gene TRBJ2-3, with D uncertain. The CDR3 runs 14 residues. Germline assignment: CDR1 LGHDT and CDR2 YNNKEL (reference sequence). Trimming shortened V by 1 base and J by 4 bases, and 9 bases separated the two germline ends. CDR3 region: CASSQARASDTQYF. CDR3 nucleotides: TGTGCCAGCAGCCAAGCTAGAGCATCAGATACGCAGTATTTT.

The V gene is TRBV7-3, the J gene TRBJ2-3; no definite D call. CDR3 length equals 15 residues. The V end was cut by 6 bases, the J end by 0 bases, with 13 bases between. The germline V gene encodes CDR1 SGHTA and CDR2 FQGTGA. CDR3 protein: CASSLTHLSTDTQYF. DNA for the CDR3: TGTGCCAGCAGTTTGACACACCTAAGCACAGATACGCAGTATTTT. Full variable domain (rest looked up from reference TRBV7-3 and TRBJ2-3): GAGVSQTPSNKVTEKGKYVELRCDPISGHTALYWYRQSLGQGPEFLIYFQGTGAADDSGLPNDRFFAVRPEGSVSTLKIQRTERGDSAVYLCASSLTHLSTDTQYFGPGTRLTVL.

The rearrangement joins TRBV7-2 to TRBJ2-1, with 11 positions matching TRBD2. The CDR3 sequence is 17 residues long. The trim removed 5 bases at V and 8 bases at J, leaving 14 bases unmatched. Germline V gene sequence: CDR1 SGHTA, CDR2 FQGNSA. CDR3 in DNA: TGTGCCAGCAGCGTTATAGCGGGAGGGCCTTCAGGCGATGAGCAGTTCTTC. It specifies CASSVIAGGPSGDEQFF.

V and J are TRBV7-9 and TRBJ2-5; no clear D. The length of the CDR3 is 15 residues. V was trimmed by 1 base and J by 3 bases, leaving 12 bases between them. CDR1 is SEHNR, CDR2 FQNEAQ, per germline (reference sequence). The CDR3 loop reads CASSLVGLDKETQYF. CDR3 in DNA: TGTGCCAGCAGCTTAGTTGGGTTAGACAAAGAGACCCAGTACTTC.

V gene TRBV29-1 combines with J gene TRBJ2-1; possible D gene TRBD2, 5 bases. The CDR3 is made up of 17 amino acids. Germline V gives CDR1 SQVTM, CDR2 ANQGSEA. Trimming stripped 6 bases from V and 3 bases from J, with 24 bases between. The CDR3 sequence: CSVTSGVAPSHYNEQFF. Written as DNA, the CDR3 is TGCAGCGTAACCTCCGGGGTGGCCCCTTCCCACTACAATGAGCAGTTCTTC.

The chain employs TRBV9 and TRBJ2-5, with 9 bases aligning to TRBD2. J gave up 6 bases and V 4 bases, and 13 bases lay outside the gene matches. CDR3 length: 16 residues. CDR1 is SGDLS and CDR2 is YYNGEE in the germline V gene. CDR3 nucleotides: TGTGCCAGCAGCCCACCCTTGGCTAGCGGGACGAAGACCCAGTACTTC. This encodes CASSPPLASGTKTQYF.

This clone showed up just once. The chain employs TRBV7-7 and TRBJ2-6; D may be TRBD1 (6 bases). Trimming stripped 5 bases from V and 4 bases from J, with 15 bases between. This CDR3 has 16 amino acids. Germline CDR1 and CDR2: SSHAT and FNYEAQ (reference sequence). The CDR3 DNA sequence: TGTGCCAGCAGCCCGACAGGTGGAAGGGGGGCCAACGTCCTGACTTTC. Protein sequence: CASSPTGGRGANVLTF.

This chain's CDR3 is CASSQDPRGGAKNIQYF. The CDR3 nucleotides read TGCGCCAGCAGCCAAGATCCTCGGGGGGGGGCCAAAAACATTCAGTACTTC. The V call is TRBV4-3, the J call TRBJ2-4; 8 nucleotides line up with TRBD2. This CDR3 region has 17 residues. J was trimmed by 1 base and V by 0 bases; bases with no gene match: 5. CDR1 is LGHNA, CDR2 YSLEER, per germline.

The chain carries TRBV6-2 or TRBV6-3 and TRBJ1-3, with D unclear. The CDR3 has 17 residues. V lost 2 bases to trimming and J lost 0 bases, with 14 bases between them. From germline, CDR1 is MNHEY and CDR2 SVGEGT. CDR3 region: CASSYASGSASGNTIYF. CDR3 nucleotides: TGTGCCAGCAGTTACGCGAGTGGTTCCGCCTCTGGAAACACCATATATTTT.

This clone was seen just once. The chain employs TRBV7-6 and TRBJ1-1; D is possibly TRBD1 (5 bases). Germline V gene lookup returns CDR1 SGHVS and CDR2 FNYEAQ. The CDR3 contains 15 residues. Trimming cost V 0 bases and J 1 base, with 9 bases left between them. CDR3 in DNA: TGTGCCAGCAGCTTAGCAGGGCAGGGGAACACTGAAGCTTTCTTT. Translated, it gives CASSLAGQGNTEAFF.

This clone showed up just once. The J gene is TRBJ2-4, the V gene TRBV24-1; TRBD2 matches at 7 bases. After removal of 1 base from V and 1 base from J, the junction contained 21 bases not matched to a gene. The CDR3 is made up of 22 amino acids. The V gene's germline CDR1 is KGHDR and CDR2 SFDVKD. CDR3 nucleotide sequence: TGTGCCACCAGTGATTTTTTTTGGTCCGGTGGCGGGAGCGAGCTTGCCAAAAACATTCAGTACTTC. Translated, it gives CATSDFFWSGGGSELAKNIQYF.

CDR3 DNA: TGTGCCAGCTATACAGGACGGGGGTGGGATGGCTACACCTTC. It is translated as CASYTGRGWDGYTF. V and J are TRBV6-5 and TRBJ1-2; tentatively, D is TRBD1 (5 bases). V was trimmed by 8 bases and J by 6 bases, leaving 19 bases between them. The germline V gene has CDR1 MNHEY and CDR2 SVGAGI. The CDR3 spans 14 residues.

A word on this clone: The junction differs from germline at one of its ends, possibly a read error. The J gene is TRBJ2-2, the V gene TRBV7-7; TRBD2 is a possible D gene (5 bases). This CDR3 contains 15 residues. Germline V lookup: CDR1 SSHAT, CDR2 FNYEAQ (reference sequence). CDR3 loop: CASSPAGPANGELFF. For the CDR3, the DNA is TGTGCTAGCAGCCCCGCGGGCCCGGCAAACGGGGAGCTGTTTTTT.

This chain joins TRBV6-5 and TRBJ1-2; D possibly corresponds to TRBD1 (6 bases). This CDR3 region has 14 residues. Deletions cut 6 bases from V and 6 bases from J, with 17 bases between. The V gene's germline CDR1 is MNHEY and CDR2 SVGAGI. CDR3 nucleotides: TGTGCCAGCAGGGTGACAGGCGGAGAGGATGGCTACACCTTC. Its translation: CASRVTGGEDGYTF.